The clone carrying this TCR beta chain was detected a few times. It was with 60 Vbeta and 13 Jbeta primers that the PCR ran. Sequencing used immunoSEQ multiplex PCR; TCRdb keeps in-frame clones, though not all of them. This table holds about 160,000 clones, 81% found once. The CDR3 length is 15 residues. Germline loops: CDR1 KGHSH, CDR2 LQKENI. V lost 5 bases and J lost 0, with 14 bases in between. It was healthy bone marrow donors who served as donors. The record originates from a study of cytomegalovirus exposure and HLA in healthy donors. This chain uses TRBV18 with TRBJ2-7, with D uncertain. The TCR comes from a woman aged 45 to 65 in good health and CMV-seronegative. The source material was PBMCs. The CDR3 bases are TGTGCCAGCTCAACTTCTAGAGCCGCCTCCTACGAGCAGTACTTC. This codes for CASSTSRAASYEQYF. Full variable domain (outside the CDR3, taken from reference TRBV18 and TRBJ2-7): NAGVMQNPRHLVRRRGQEARLRCSPMKGHSHVYWYRQLPEEGLKFMVYLQKENIIDESGMPKERFSAEFPKEGPSILRIQQVVRGDSAAYFCASSTSRAASYEQYFGPGTRLTVT.